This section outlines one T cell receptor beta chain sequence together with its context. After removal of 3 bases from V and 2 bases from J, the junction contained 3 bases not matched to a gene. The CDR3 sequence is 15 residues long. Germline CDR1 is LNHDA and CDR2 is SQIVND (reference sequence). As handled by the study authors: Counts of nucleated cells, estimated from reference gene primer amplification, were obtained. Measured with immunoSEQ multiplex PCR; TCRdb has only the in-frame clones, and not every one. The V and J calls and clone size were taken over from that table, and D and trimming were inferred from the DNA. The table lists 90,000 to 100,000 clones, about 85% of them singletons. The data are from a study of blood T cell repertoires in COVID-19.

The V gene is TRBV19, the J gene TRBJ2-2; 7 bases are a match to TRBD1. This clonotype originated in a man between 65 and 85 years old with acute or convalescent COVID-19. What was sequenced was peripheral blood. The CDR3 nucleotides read TGTGCCAGTAGTATTACAGGGGAAAACACCGGGGAGCTGTTTTTT. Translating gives CASSITGENTGELFF.